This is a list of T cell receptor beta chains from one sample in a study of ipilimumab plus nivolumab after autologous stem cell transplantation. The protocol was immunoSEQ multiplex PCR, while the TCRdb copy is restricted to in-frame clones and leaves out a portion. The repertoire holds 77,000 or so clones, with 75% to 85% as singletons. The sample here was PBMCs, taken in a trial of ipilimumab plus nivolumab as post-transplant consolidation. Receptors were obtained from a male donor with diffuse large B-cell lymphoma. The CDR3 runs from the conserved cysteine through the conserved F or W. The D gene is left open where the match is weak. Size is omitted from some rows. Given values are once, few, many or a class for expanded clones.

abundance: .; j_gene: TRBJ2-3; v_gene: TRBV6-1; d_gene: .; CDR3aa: CASSESMRPDTQYF; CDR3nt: TGTGCCAGCAGTGAATCTATGCGACCTGATACGCAGTATTTT
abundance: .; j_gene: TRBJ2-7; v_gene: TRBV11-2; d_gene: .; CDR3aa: CASSSPRGGGVYEQYF; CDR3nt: TGTGCCAGCAGCTCACCAAGGGGGGGCGGGGTCTACGAGCAGTACTTC
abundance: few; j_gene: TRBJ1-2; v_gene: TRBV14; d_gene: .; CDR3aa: CASSLSRSSGYTF; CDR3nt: TGTGCCAGCAGCCTGTCCCGGAGTTCGGGCTACACCTTC
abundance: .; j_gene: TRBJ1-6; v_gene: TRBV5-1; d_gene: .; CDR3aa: CASSLDLGVPFSPLHF; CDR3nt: TGCGCCAGCAGCTTAGATTTGGGGGTTCCATTTTCACCCCTCCACTTT
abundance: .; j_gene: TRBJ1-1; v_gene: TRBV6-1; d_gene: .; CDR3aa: CASAAWNTEAFF; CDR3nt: TGTGCCAGCGCTGCTTGGAACACTGAAGCTTTCTTT
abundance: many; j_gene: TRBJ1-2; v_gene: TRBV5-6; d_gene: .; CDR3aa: CASSLIGGYTF; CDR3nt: TGTGCCAGCAGCTTGATTGGCGGCTACACCTTC
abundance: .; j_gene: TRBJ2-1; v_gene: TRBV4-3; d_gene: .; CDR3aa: CASSQEWTPGSREQFF; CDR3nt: TGCGCCAGCAGCCAAGAATGGACTCCAGGTTCTCGGGAGCAGTTCTTC
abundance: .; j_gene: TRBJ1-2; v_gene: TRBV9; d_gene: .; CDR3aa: CASSARQASYGYTF; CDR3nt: TGTGCCAGCAGCGCCAGACAGGCCTCCTATGGCTACACCTTC
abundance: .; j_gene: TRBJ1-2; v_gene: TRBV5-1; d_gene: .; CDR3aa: CASSPGQTFGNGYTF; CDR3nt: TGCGCCAGCAGCCCAGGACAGACGTTCGGGAATGGCTACACCTTC
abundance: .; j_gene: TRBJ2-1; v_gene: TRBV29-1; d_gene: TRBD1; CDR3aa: CSVRDRGGYNEQFF; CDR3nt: TGCAGCGTAAGGGACAGGGGTGGGTACAATGAGCAGTTCTTC